This T cell receptor beta chain was obtained from a study of metastatic and nonmetastatic thyroid tumors. Study-level background: Patients with malignant and benign thyroid disease provided blood and tumor or nodule tissue, whose repertoires were compared.

Study-wide results and limits: In blood and tumor, TCR beta diversity was reportedly significantly higher in malignant thyroid tumors than in benign nodules.

This clone was seen at least ten times. The antigen remains undetermined. Thyroid surgery was preceded by no treatment in any patient. The CDR3 consists of 14 residues. Germline CDR1 is SGHTA and CDR2 is FQGTGA. The ends lost 5 bases at V and 6 bases at J; junction bases unmatched: 6. Original analysis: A classifier for distant metastasis in papillary thyroid cancer was constructed using CDR3 differences observed across clinicopathological groups. TCRdb used MiXCR to call clones anew from the PCR reads. The V and J calls, along with clone size, are taken from TCRdb and not from the paper's own processing. Seen here are tens of thousands of clones, less than 25% observed once, and the top ten hold approximately 3.9%.

The sample taken for sequencing was blood. V gene TRBV7-3 combines with J gene TRBJ2-1; TRBD2 matches 8 bases. The sequence was obtained from a male donor with papillary thyroid cancer or a benign thyroid nodule (not recorded which). Some clones in this sample may be carry-over from other donors' samples. The CDR3 region is CASSPSLAGNEQFF. The CDR3 coding sequence is TGTGCCAGCAGCCCTTCTCTAGCGGGCAATGAGCAGTTCTTC.